The 31 T cell receptor beta chains in this list originate from one sample, sequenced in a study of cytomegalovirus exposure and HLA in healthy donors. Sequencing used immunoSEQ multiplex PCR; TCRdb keeps in-frame clones, though not all of them. The repertoire holds under 250,000 clones, with around nine tenths as singletons. Sequenced: PBMCs. Receptor source: a woman aged 18-29 years in good health and CMV-seronegative.

This chain uses TRBV19 with TRBJ2-5; 7 nucleotides align to TRBD1. CDR3 length: 14 residues. V lost 3 bases and J lost 1; bases outside the gene matches: 2. In germline, CDR1 is LNHDA, CDR2 SQIVND (reference sequence). The CDR3 DNA reads TGTGCCAGTAGTATTGGACAGGTCCAAGAGACCCAGTACTTC. It translates to CASSIGQVQETQYF.

V gene TRBV5-1 combines with J gene TRBJ2-5; 10 bases are a match to TRBD1. The CDR3 totals 17 residues. J gave up 2 bases and V 3 bases, and 10 bases lay outside the gene matches. Germline V gene data show CDR1 as SGHRS and CDR2 as YFSETQ. The chain's CDR3 is CASSSRTGGLRQETQYF. The CDR3 coding sequence is TGCGCCAGCAGCTCTAGGACAGGGGGTCTTAGGCAAGAGACCCAGTACTTC.

The CDR3 spells CASSLEGENYGYTF. CDR3 DNA sequence: TGCGCCAGCAGCCTGGAGGGGGAAAACTATGGCTACACCTTC. V is TRBV5-1 and J is TRBJ1-2; D might be TRBD1 (6 bases). CDR3 length: 14 residues. V lost 4 bases, J lost 2 bases, and 12 bases lay in between. Germline V gene sequence: CDR1 SGHRS, CDR2 YFSETQ. The full variable domain, rest sourced from reference TRBV5-1 and TRBJ1-2, is KAGVTQTPRYLIKTRGQQVTLSCSPISGHRSVSWYQQTPGQGLQFLFEYFSETQRNKGNFPGRFSGRQFSNSRSEMNVSTLELGDSALYLCASSLEGENYGYTFGSGTRLTVV.

The chain uses TRBV27 and TRBJ1-1; D possibly corresponds to TRBD1 (5 bases). With 7 bases removed from V and 4 bases from J, the gap between germline ends came to 13 bases. CDR1 is MNHEY and CDR2 is SMNVEV in the germline V gene (reference sequence). The CDR3 contains 13 residues. The CDR3 is CASTKTASTEAFF. The CDR3 DNA reads TGTGCCAGCACCAAGACAGCCTCCACTGAAGCTTTCTTT.

V gene TRBV29-1 combines with J gene TRBJ2-7, with 10 bases fitting TRBD1. CDR3 length: 15 residues. After removal of 5 bases from V and 6 bases from J, the junction contained 13 bases not matched to a gene. Germline V lookup: CDR1 SQVTM, CDR2 ANQGSEA. CDR3 in amino acids: CSVPNWGDRGFEQYF. The CDR3 bases are TGCAGCGTTCCTAATTGGGGGGACAGGGGCTTCGAGCAGTACTTC.

The rearrangement uses TRBV5-1 and TRBJ2-2; perhaps TRBD2 as D (6 bases). There are 15 residues in the CDR3. Germline-derived CDR1 and CDR2 are SGHRS and YFSETQ. V gave up 2 bases and J gave up 7 bases, with 15 bases separating them. DNA for the CDR3: TGCGCCAGCAGCTTATCCGAGACTAGGAGCGGGGAGCTGTTTTTT. Encoded protein: CASSLSETRSGELFF.

The rearrangement joins TRBV11-2 to TRBJ1-6; TRBD1 matches 9 bases. The V segment lost 4 bases and the J segment 6 bases; nucleotides outside the gene matches: 16. CDR1 is SGHAT and CDR2 is FQNNGV in the germline V gene. The CDR3 is 19 residues long. The CDR3 here is CASSSLGGRTGASNSPLHF. The DNA for the CDR3 is TGTGCCAGCAGCTCCTTAGGAGGGCGGACAGGGGCTTCTAATTCACCCCTCCACTTT.

The gene calls are TRBV10-3 and TRBJ1-2; D perhaps matches TRBD1 (5 bases). V was trimmed by 4 bases and J by 2 bases, leaving 14 bases between them. The germline CDR1 and CDR2 sequences are ENHRY and SYGVKD. There are 15 residues in the CDR3. This CDR3 is CAISVHRQRNYGYTF. The CDR3 coding sequence is TGTGCCATCAGTGTGCACCGACAGAGAAACTATGGCTACACCTTC.

The chain has TRBV11-2 and TRBJ2-5; 12 nucleotides line up with TRBD2. This CDR3 is 15 amino acids long. With V trimmed by 4 bases and J by 5 bases, 5 bases remained unmatched. Germline V CDR1 and CDR2: SGHAT, FQNNGV. The CDR3 coding sequence is TGTGCCAGCAGCTCCGGGACTAGCGGGTACGAGACCCAGTACTTC. Its protein product is CASSSGTSGYETQYF.

This chain uses TRBV7-4 with TRBJ1-2; 7 bases align to TRBD1. CDR1 and CDR2 (germline): SGHVT, SQSDAQ. V dropped 5 bases and J dropped 2; count of bases not matched to a gene: 14. This CDR3 is 17 amino acids long. The CDR3 sequence: CASSNTVNRGTNYGYTF. In DNA form, the CDR3 reads TGTGCCAGCAGCAATACCGTTAACAGGGGAACCAACTATGGCTACACCTTC. The full variable domain, in which reference TRBV7-4 and TRBJ1-2 provide the parts outside the CDR3, is GAGVSQSPRYKVAKRGRDVALRCDSISGHVTLYWYRQTLGQGSEVLTYSQSDAQRDKSGRPSGRFSAERPERSVSTLKIQRTEQGDSAVYLCASSNTVNRGTNYGYTFGSGTRLTVV.

The chain has TRBV27 and TRBJ2-3; 7 bases are a match to TRBD2. V shed 8 bases, J shed 3 bases, and the junction held 17 bases outside the gene matches. The CDR3 extends over 17 amino acids. Germline V CDR1 and CDR2: MNHEY, SMNVEV (reference sequence). CDR3 sequence (DNA): TGTGCCAGCTCCCTCCTAGCGAGACCGGGAGGAACAGATACGCAGTATTTT. Its protein product is CASSLLARPGGTDTQYF.

The gene calls are TRBV6-5 and TRBJ1-5; tentative D call: TRBD1 (6 bases). Germline V gene sequence: CDR1 MNHEY, CDR2 SVGAGI. This CDR3 has 15 amino acids. Trimming cost V 4 bases and J 2 bases, with 12 bases left between them. DNA of the CDR3: TGTGCCAGCAGTTCGCAGGGGATGGGCAATCAGCCCCAGCATTTT. This codes for CASSSQGMGNQPQHF.

The chain uses TRBV11-2 and TRBJ2-7, with D perhaps TRBD2 (5 bases). The CDR3 runs 14 residues. Germline lookup yields CDR1 SGHAT and CDR2 FQNNGV. Between the trimmed V and J ends, which lost 1 base and 6 bases, there was a span of 13 bases. CDR3 sequence: CASSLGGSIGEQYF. In DNA form, the CDR3 reads TGTGCCAGCAGCTTAGGAGGGAGCATCGGCGAGCAGTACTTC.

This rearrangement joins TRBV7-9 to TRBJ2-7; D remains ambiguous. This CDR3 region has 12 residues. Germline V gene lookup returns CDR1 SEHNR and CDR2 FQNEAQ (reference sequence). V was cut by 5 bases and J by 3 bases, with 8 bases left in between. CDR3 protein: CASSVLNYEQYF. Written as DNA, the CDR3 is TGTGCCAGCAGCGTATTAAACTACGAGCAGTACTTC.

This rearrangement joins TRBV15 to TRBJ1-1; D call uncertain. This CDR3 has 14 residues. The germline CDR1 and CDR2 sequences are LNHNV and YYDKDF (reference sequence). Trimming cost V 0 bases and J 4 bases, with 9 bases left between them. The CDR3 nucleotides are TGTGCCACCAGCAGAGAACGGTCGTCCACTGAAGCTTTCTTT. Translating it yields CATSRERSSTEAFF.

The V call is TRBV7-2, the J call TRBJ2-3, with 9 bases that match TRBD2. V dropped 5 bases and J dropped 11; count of bases not matched to a gene: 5. This CDR3 has 12 amino acids. From germline, CDR1 is SGHTA and CDR2 FQGNSA. CDR3 bases: TGTGCCAGCAGCCCTAGCGGGATGAAGCAGTATTTT. Its protein product is CASSPSGMKQYF. Full variable domain (missing parts from reference TRBV7-2 and TRBJ2-3): GAGVSQSPSNKVTEKGKDVELRCDPISGHTALYWYRQSLGQGLEFLIYFQGNSAPDKSGLPSDRFSAERTGGSVSTLTIQRTQQEDSAVYLCASSPSGMKQYFGPGTRLTVL.

The gene calls are TRBV20-1 and TRBJ1-2; tentatively, D is TRBD1 (5 bases). V was shortened by 3 bases and J by 8 bases, with 10 bases between the two germline ends. This CDR3 is 11 amino acids long. CDR1 and CDR2 (germline): DFQATT, SNEGSKA (reference sequence). This chain's CDR3 is CSASLGQGYTF. The CDR3 DNA sequence: TGCAGTGCTAGTTTGGGGCAGGGCTACACCTTC.

This chain links TRBV7-7 with TRBJ2-5; TRBD2 agrees at 7 bases. Germline assignment: CDR1 SSHAT and CDR2 FNYEAQ (reference sequence). The CDR3 spans 15 residues. The junction had 3 bases not matched to a gene; V was cut back by 1 base and J by 1 base. The DNA of the CDR3 is TGTGCCAGCAGCTTAGGGGAGGGACCCCAAGAGACCCAGTACTTC. This sequence encodes CASSLGEGPQETQYF.

The CDR3 DNA reads TGCGCCAGCAGCTTTCTGCCGGTGAGGGAGTCCTACGAGCAGTACTTC. This sequence encodes CASSFLPVRESYEQYF. This chain links TRBV5-1 with TRBJ2-7; D perhaps matches TRBD2 (5 bases). The CDR3 runs 16 residues. V lost 2 bases to trimming and J lost 1 base, with 16 bases between them. Per the germline V gene, CDR1 is SGHRS and CDR2 is YFSETQ.

Written as DNA, the CDR3 is TGCAGCGTTGAAGATCCACTAGCGGGACGGTACAATGAGCAGTTCTTC. This encodes CSVEDPLAGRYNEQFF. The V gene is TRBV29-1, the J gene TRBJ2-1; TRBD2 agrees at 10 bases. With 0 bases clipped from V and 4 bases from J, the junction kept 6 bases outside the gene matches. Germline CDR1 reads SQVTM; CDR2 reads ANQGSEA. This CDR3 has 16 amino acids.

This clone has a handful of counts. The chain recombines TRBV7-3 with TRBJ2-6; 8 nucleotides align to TRBD1. Germline V CDR1 and CDR2: SGHTA, FQGTGA. The CDR3 has 15 amino acids. V trimming: 5 bases; J trimming: 6 bases; junction bases outside the gene matches: 6. The CDR3 bases are TGTGCCAGCAGCCCAACAGGGGGTGCGGCCAACGTCCTGACTTTC. Translation gives CASSPTGGAANVLTF.

J is TRBJ2-7 and V is TRBV9; TRBD2 might be the D (6 bases). Germline CDR1 SGDLS, CDR2 YYNGEE. The CDR3 sequence is 14 residues long. V shed 0 bases and J shed 4 bases, with 11 bases lying between them. This chain's CDR3 is CASSVAGENYEQYF. CDR3 in DNA: TGTGCCAGCAGCGTAGCGGGAGAGAATTACGAGCAGTACTTC.

The rearrangement joins TRBV5-1 to TRBJ1-5; D not certain. The V and J ends lost 0 bases and 7 bases respectively, with 11 bases between them. The CDR3 sequence is 14 residues long. Germline lookup yields CDR1 SGHRS and CDR2 YFSETQ. This chain's CDR3 is CASSLEWGGQPQHF. The CDR3 DNA reads as TGCGCCAGCAGCTTGGAGTGGGGAGGCCAGCCCCAGCATTTT.

This chain connects TRBV30 to TRBJ1-4; possibly TRBD1 for D (5 bases). V was clipped by 5 bases and J by 0 bases, with 7 bases between them. This CDR3 contains 13 residues. Germline CDR1 is GTSNPN and CDR2 is SVGIG (reference sequence). The CDR3 loop is CAWRTPTNEKLFF. As DNA, the CDR3 is TGTGCCTGGCGGACACCAACTAATGAAAAACTGTTTTTT.

The chain couples TRBV2 to TRBJ1-6; D is uncertain. The CDR3 totals 13 residues. Trimming stripped 8 bases from V and 6 bases from J, with 11 bases between. Germline V gene data show CDR1 as SNHLY and CDR2 as FYNNEI. For the CDR3, the DNA is TGTGCCAGCCATCCAGGTCGTAATTCACCCCTCCACTTT. Translated, it gives CASHPGRNSPLHF.

V gene TRBV28 combines with J gene TRBJ1-1; a possible D gene is TRBD1 (6 bases). Looked up from germline, CDR1 is MDHEN and CDR2 is SYDVKM. Trimming took off 6 bases at V and 6 bases at J, with 11 bases between the two ends. There are 12 residues in the CDR3. CDR3 in DNA: TGTGCCAGCAGGTGGGGGCCCGCTGAAGCTTTCTTT. Its translation: CASRWGPAEAFF. Full variable domain (missing parts from reference TRBV28 and TRBJ1-1): DVKVTQSSRYLVKRTGEKVFLECVQDMDHENMFWYRQDPGLGLRLIYFSYDVKMKEKGDIPEGYSVSREKKERFSLILESASTNQTSMYLCASRWGPAEAFFGQGTRLTVV.

The V gene is TRBV7-2, the J gene TRBJ2-6; no firm D call. Trimming cost V 5 bases and J 0 bases, with 11 bases left between them. The CDR3 is 16 amino acids. Looked up from germline, CDR1 is SGHTA and CDR2 is FQGNSA. The CDR3 is CASSAPDFSGANVLTF. The CDR3 coding sequence is TGTGCCAGCAGCGCGCCCGACTTCTCTGGGGCCAACGTCCTGACTTTC. Supplemented by reference TRBV7-2 and TRBJ2-6, the full variable domain reads GAGVSQSPSNKVTEKGKDVELRCDPISGHTALYWYRQSLGQGLEFLIYFQGNSAPDKSGLPSDRFSAERTGGSVSTLTIQRTQQEDSAVYLCASSAPDFSGANVLTFGAGSRLTVL.

The rearrangement joins TRBV30 to TRBJ1-2, with D perhaps TRBD1 (5 bases). Germline lookup yields CDR1 GTSNPN and CDR2 SVGIG (reference sequence). With 0 bases removed from V and 4 bases from J, the gap between germline ends came to 9 bases. The CDR3 is 13 residues long. The CDR3 reads CAWSVQGPYGYTF. In DNA form, the CDR3 reads TGTGCCTGGAGTGTTCAGGGTCCCTATGGCTACACCTTC. Drawing the rest from reference TRBV30 and TRBJ1-2, the complete variable domain is SQTIHQWPATLVQPVGSPLSLECTVEGTSNPNLYWYRQAAGRGLQLLFYSVGIGQISSEVPQNLSASRPQDRQFILSSKKLLLSDSGFYLCAWSVQGPYGYTFGSGTRLTVV.

This chain uses TRBV27 with TRBJ1-5; no definite D call. From germline, CDR1 is MNHEY and CDR2 SMNVEV (reference sequence). Trimming stripped 0 bases from V and 4 bases from J, with 13 bases between. There are 16 residues in the CDR3. DNA of the CDR3: TGTGCCAGCAGTTTATCGTCATTTCGGGGTAATCAGCCCCAGCATTTT. It translates to CASSLSSFRGNQPQHF.

V usage is TRBV25-1 and J usage is TRBJ2-3, with D hard to call. V was cut by 3 bases and J by 2 bases, with 6 bases left in between. Germline assignment: CDR1 MGHDK and CDR2 SYGVNS. This CDR3 comprises 13 residues. DNA of the CDR3: TGTGCCAGCAGTGACCCCTACACAGATACGCAGTATTTT. It is translated as CASSDPYTDTQYF.

This chain uses TRBV28 with TRBJ1-2, with D unclear. The CDR3 covers 15 residues. Trimming pared 2 bases from V and 8 bases from J, leaving 18 bases between. Germline V CDR1 and CDR2: MDHEN, SYDVKM. CDR3 in DNA: TGTGCCAGCAGTTTAGGTCTCCGGGAAGTAGGAGGCTACACCTTC. Protein: CASSLGLREVGGYTF.